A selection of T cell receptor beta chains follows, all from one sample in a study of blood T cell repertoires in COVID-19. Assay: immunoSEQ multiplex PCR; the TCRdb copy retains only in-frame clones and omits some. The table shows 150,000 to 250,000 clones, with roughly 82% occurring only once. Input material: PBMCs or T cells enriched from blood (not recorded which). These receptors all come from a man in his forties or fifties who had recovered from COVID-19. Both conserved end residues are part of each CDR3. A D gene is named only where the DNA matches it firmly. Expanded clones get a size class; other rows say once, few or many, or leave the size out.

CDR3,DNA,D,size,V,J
CASSLRDREYNEQFF,TGTGCCAGCAGCCTCCGGGACAGGGAGTACAATGAGCAGTTCTTC,TRBD1,NA,TRBV9,TRBJ2-1
CASSPFGLAGGTDTQYF,TGTGCCAGCAGCCCGTTCGGACTAGCGGGAGGAACAGATACGCAGTATTTT,TRBD2,NA,TRBV7-9,TRBJ2-3
CARADQRTGETEAFF,TGCGCCAGAGCCGACCAGCGGACAGGGGAGACTGAAGCTTTCTTT,TRBD1,NA,TRBV23-1,TRBJ1-1
CASSYYGGDGYTF,TGTGCCAGCAGTTACTATGGGGGCGATGGCTACACCTTC,NA,NA,TRBV6-5,TRBJ1-2
CASSQDKSTDTQYF,TGCGCCAGCAGCCAGGACAAGAGCACAGATACGCAGTATTTT,NA,NA,TRBV5-1,TRBJ2-3
CASSLTVWASFDTEAFF,TGTGCCAGCAGCTTGACAGTTTGGGCAAGTTTTGACACTGAAGCTTTCTTT,NA,few,TRBV5-5,TRBJ1-1
CASSLGANTEAFF,TGTGCCAGCAGCTTAGGGGCAAACACTGAAGCTTTCTTT,NA,NA,TRBV13,TRBJ1-1
CASSEALSSVNEKLFF,TGTGCCAGCAGTGAAGCGCTAAGCTCGGTGAATGAAAAACTGTTTTTT,NA,NA,TRBV6-1,TRBJ1-4
CASSRLALGELFF,TGTGCCAGCAGTCGACTAGCCTTGGGGGAGCTGTTTTTT,TRBD2,NA,TRBV6-5,TRBJ2-2
CASSRSPPSGYSYEQYF,TGTGCCAGCAGTCGAAGCCCCCCTAGCGGGTACTCCTACGAGCAGTACTTC,TRBD2,NA,TRBV6-6,TRBJ2-7
CASSLPYSGRGDTQYF,TGTGCCAGCAGCTTACCGTATAGCGGGAGAGGAGATACGCAGTATTTT,TRBD2,once,TRBV7-8,TRBJ2-3
CAWRGQGGYNEQFF,TGTGCCTGGAGGGGACAGGGGGGGTACAATGAGCAGTTCTTC,TRBD1,few,TRBV30,TRBJ2-1
CASSFSLGSSGNTIYF,TGTGCCAGCAGCTTTTCCCTAGGGAGCTCTGGAAACACCATATATTTT,NA,NA,TRBV7-6,TRBJ1-3
CASSVAAGSWPQHF,TGTGCCAGCAGCGTAGCGGCAGGCTCATGGCCCCAGCATTTT,NA,NA,TRBV9,TRBJ1-5
CAISHGQGASYEQYF,TGTGCCATCAGTCACGGACAGGGGGCCTCCTACGAGCAGTACTTC,TRBD1,NA,TRBV10-3,TRBJ2-7
CASSAAGANNEQFF,TGTGCCAGCAGTGCAGCGGGAGCGAACAATGAGCAGTTCTTC,TRBD2,NA,TRBV6-1,TRBJ2-1
CSVLDGVAYNEQFF,TGCAGCGTTCTCGACGGGGTAGCCTACAATGAGCAGTTCTTC,NA,NA,TRBV29-1,TRBJ2-1
CSASFTGVSGYTF,TGCAGTGCTAGTTTCACAGGTGTAAGTGGCTACACCTTC,NA,NA,TRBV20-1,TRBJ1-2
CASSRDRNYLSGNEQFF,TGTGCCAGCAGTCGGGACAGGAACTACCTAAGCGGCAATGAGCAGTTCTTC,TRBD1,NA,TRBV5-6,TRBJ2-1
CASSYSFRDIPTGELFF,TGTGCCAGCAGTTACTCGTTTCGGGACATACCAACCGGGGAGCTGTTTTTT,NA,few,TRBV6-2/TRBV6-3,TRBJ2-2
CASRPAGNTEAFF,TGTGCCAGCAGACCCGCCGGGAACACTGAAGCTTTCTTT,NA,NA,TRBV28,TRBJ1-1
CAWSAGQLNYGYTF,TGTGCCTGGAGTGCAGGACAGCTTAACTATGGCTACACCTTC,NA,NA,TRBV30,TRBJ1-2
CSVEADRSYYGYTF,TGCAGCGTTGAAGCGGACAGGAGTTATTATGGCTACACCTTC,TRBD1,NA,TRBV29-1,TRBJ1-2
CASSHGAWGGNTGELFF,TGTGCCAGCAGCCATGGTGCGTGGGGGGGTAACACCGGGGAGCTGTTTTTT,TRBD2,NA,TRBV5-4,TRBJ2-2
CASSFLTGGPGDTQYF,TGTGCCAGCAGCTTTCTAACGGGAGGGCCGGGAGATACGCAGTATTTT,TRBD2,few,TRBV7-2,TRBJ2-3
CASSQFSGRVDTQYF,TGCGCCAGCAGCCAATTTAGCGGGAGAGTTGATACGCAGTATTTT,TRBD2,NA,TRBV4-1,TRBJ2-3
CASSYSRWQGAGANTIYF,TGTGCCAGCAGCTACTCAAGATGGCAGGGGGCGGGGGCAAACACCATATATTTT,TRBD1,NA,TRBV7-2,TRBJ1-3
CASSLPQNDIQYF,TGTGCCAGCAGTTTGCCCCAGAATGACATTCAGTACTTC,NA,NA,TRBV28,TRBJ2-4
CAWSYGLTNTEAFF,TGTGCCTGGAGTTACGGACTTACGAACACTGAAGCTTTCTTT,NA,NA,TRBV30,TRBJ1-1
CAWSGKGTGGRGYTF,TGTGCCTGGAGTGGAAAAGGGACAGGGGGAAGGGGCTACACCTTC,TRBD1,NA,TRBV30,TRBJ1-2
CASSQAGNTGELFF,TGTGCCAGCAGCCAAGCGGGAAACACCGGGGAGCTGTTTTTT,NA,NA,TRBV3-1/TRBV3-2,TRBJ2-2
CASSYMGQAYQPQHF,TGTGCCAGCAGTTACATGGGACAGGCTTATCAGCCCCAGCATTTT,TRBD1,NA,TRBV6-2/TRBV6-3,TRBJ1-5
CAISESPEDGYTF,TGTGCCATCAGTGAGTCCCCAGAAGATGGCTACACCTTC,NA,few,TRBV10-3,TRBJ1-2
CASSSGPYQPQHF,TGTGCCAGTAGCAGCGGCCCTTATCAGCCCCAGCATTTT,NA,NA,TRBV19,TRBJ1-5
CASRSRVNSYGYTF,TGTGCCAGCAGGTCCAGGGTCAATTCCTATGGCTACACCTTC,NA,few,TRBV27,TRBJ1-2
CASSGQGIQEAFF,TGTGCCAGCTCCGGACAGGGGATACAGGAAGCTTTCTTT,TRBD1,NA,TRBV18,TRBJ1-1
CASTPQGLAGVDGAETQYF,TGTGCCAGCACCCCCCAGGGACTAGCGGGAGTTGATGGAGCGGAGACCCAGTACTTC,TRBD2,NA,TRBV11-2,TRBJ2-5
CASSPTGGRTGELFF,TGCGCCAGCAGCCCTACAGGGGGCCGCACCGGGGAGCTGTTTTTT,TRBD1,once,TRBV4-1,TRBJ2-2
CASSLMTGTATNEKLFF,TGTGCCAGCTCACTGATGACAGGCACCGCAACTAATGAAAAACTGTTTTTT,NA,NA,TRBV18,TRBJ1-4
CASSLFAMGGDGIYGYTF,TGTGCCAGCAGTTTATTTGCTATGGGGGGGGATGGTATCTATGGCTACACCTTC,NA,NA,TRBV27,TRBJ1-2
CASSFTGGGNQPQHF,TGTGCCAGCAGCTTTACAGGGGGCGGGAATCAGCCCCAGCATTTT,TRBD1,NA,TRBV5-5,TRBJ1-5
CASSEGGLGNEQFF,TGTGCCAGCAGTGAAGGGGGACTAGGGAATGAGCAGTTCTTC,TRBD2,NA,TRBV28,TRBJ2-1
CASSDNNQPQHF,TGCGCCAGCAGTGACAACAATCAGCCCCAGCATTTT,NA,NA,TRBV10-1,TRBJ1-5
CASRGAGRNTEAFF,TGCGCCAGCAGGGGTGCCGGGAGGAACACTGAAGCTTTCTTT,NA,few,TRBV5-1,TRBJ1-1
CASSKVRGFPGQGLSTEAFF,TGTGCCAGCAGCAAAGTAAGGGGATTTCCGGGACAGGGGTTGAGCACTGAAGCTTTCTTT,NA,few,TRBV21-1,TRBJ1-1
CASSLQVLMNTEAFF,TGTGCCAGCAGCTTACAGGTTCTAATGAACACTGAAGCTTTCTTT,NA,NA,TRBV7-2,TRBJ1-1
CASSLELGYGYTF,TGTGCCAGCAGCTTGGAACTTGGCTATGGCTACACCTTC,NA,NA,TRBV5-5,TRBJ1-2
CASSRVQTKEMTGTNTGELFF,TGCGCCAGCAGCCGGGTCCAAACCAAAGAAATGACCGGGACGAACACCGGGGAGCTGTTTTTT,NA,NA,TRBV4-1,TRBJ2-2
CASSNTGGPNQPQHF,TGTGCCAGCAGTAACACAGGGGGCCCCAATCAGCCCCAGCATTTT,TRBD1,NA,TRBV2,TRBJ1-5
CASSLRGEQFF,TGTGCCAGCAGCTTGCGGGGTGAGCAGTTCTTC,NA,few,TRBV7-9,TRBJ2-1
CASSLVRGPRGYTF,TGTGCCAGCAGCTTAGTAAGGGGGCCTCGAGGCTACACCTTC,TRBD1,NA,TRBV11-2,TRBJ1-2
CAWSAGQARSPLHF,TGTGCCTGGAGCGCGGGACAGGCACGGTCACCCCTCCACTTT,TRBD1,once,TRBV30,TRBJ1-6
CASSVGGQGRNTEAFF,TGTGCCAGCAGCGTAGGGGGGCAGGGACGGAACACTGAAGCTTTCTTT,NA,NA,TRBV9,TRBJ1-1
CASSPGTGPNTEAFF,TGTGCCAGCAGCCCGGGGACAGGGCCGAACACTGAAGCTTTCTTT,TRBD1,NA,TRBV9,TRBJ1-1
CASSPRDGGYEQYF,TGTGCCAGCAGCCCCCGGGACGGGGGCTACGAGCAGTACTTC,NA,NA,TRBV3-1/TRBV3-2,TRBJ2-7
CASSLTGLNLYEQYF,TGTGCCAGCAGCTTAACGGGTCTCAATCTCTACGAGCAGTACTTC,NA,NA,TRBV11-1,TRBJ2-7
CASSQEGTGGRYTF,TGTGCCAGCAGCCAAGAGGGGACAGGGGGACGGTACACCTTC,TRBD1,NA,TRBV4-2,TRBJ1-2
CASSYSWTGGRDEQFF,TGTGCCAGCAGTTACTCGTGGACAGGGGGTCGCGATGAGCAGTTCTTC,TRBD1,NA,TRBV6-5,TRBJ2-1
CASSLDLEQGYGYTF,TGCGCCAGCAGCTTGGATCTGGAACAGGGATATGGCTACACCTTC,NA,few,TRBV5-1,TRBJ1-2